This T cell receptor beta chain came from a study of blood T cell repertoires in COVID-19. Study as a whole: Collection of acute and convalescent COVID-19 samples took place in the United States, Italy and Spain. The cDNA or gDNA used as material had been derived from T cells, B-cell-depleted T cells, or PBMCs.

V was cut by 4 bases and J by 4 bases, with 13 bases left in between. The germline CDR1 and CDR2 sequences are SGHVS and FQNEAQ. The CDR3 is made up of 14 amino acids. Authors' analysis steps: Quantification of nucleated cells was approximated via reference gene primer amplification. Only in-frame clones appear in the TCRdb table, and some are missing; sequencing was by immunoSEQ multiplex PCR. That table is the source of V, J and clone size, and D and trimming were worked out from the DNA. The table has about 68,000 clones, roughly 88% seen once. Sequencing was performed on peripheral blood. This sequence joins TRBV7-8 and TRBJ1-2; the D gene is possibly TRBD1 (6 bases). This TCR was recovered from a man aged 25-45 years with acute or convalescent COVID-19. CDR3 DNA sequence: TGTGCCAGCAGCTCAGAGGCACAGGGCTATGGCTACACCTTC. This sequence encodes CASSSEAQGYGYTF.